This T cell receptor beta chain appears in the sequencing data of a study of blood T cell repertoires in COVID-19. Study details: Donors in the United States, Italy and Spain gave samples during acute or convalescent COVID-19. In each case, the material was cDNA or gDNA derived from T cells, B-cell-depleted T cells, or PBMCs.

Original methodology: Amplification with reference gene primers provided the estimates of nucleated cell counts. TCRdb's table, derived via immunoSEQ multiplex PCR, lists solely in-frame clones and lacks some. The V and J calls and clone size were taken over from that table, and D and trimming were inferred from the DNA. The table includes approximately 100,000 clones, about 91% detected once. Trimming took off 0 bases at V and 7 bases at J, with 12 bases between the two ends. The V gene's germline CDR1 is GTSNPN and CDR2 SVGIG (reference sequence). The CDR3 totals 13 residues. The chain joins TRBV30 to TRBJ1-1, with D maybe TRBD1 (5 bases). This sequence originates from a human donor in a cohort sampled during active COVID-19. The sequenced sample consisted of peripheral blood. In DNA form, the CDR3 reads TGTGCCTGGAGTGTACTGGGGGGAAGTGAAGCTTTCTTT. Amino acids: CAWSVLGGSEAFF. Complete variable domain (other parts from reference TRBV30 and TRBJ1-1): SQTIHQWPATLVQPVGSPLSLECTVEGTSNPNLYWYRQAAGRGLQLLFYSVGIGQISSEVPQNLSASRPQDRQFILSSKKLLLSDSGFYLCAWSVLGGSEAFFGQGTRLTVV.